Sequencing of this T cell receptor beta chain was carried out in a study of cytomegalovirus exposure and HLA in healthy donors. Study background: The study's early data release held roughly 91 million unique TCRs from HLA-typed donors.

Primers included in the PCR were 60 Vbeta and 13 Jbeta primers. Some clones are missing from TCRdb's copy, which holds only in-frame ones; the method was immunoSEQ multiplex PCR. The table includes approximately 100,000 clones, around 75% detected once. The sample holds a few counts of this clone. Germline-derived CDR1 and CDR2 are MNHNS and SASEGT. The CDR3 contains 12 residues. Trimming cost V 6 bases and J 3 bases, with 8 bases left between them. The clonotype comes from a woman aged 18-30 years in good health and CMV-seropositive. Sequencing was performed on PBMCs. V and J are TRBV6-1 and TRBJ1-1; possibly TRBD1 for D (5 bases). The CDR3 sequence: CASSRRDTEAFF. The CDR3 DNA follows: TGTGCCAGCAGCCGCAGGGACACTGAAGCTTTCTTT.